The 32 T cell receptor beta chains below all came from one sample that was sequenced in a study of cytomegalovirus exposure and HLA in healthy donors. Primers for the PCR totalled 60 Vbeta and 13 Jbeta. The data were produced by immunoSEQ multiplex PCR, yet TCRdb's version contains in-frame clones alone and is incomplete. In the table there are 100,000 or so clones, approximately 81% of which are singletons. Sequencing was done on a sample of PBMCs. These receptors were collected from a female donor in good health and CMV-seropositive.

The chain links TRBV9 to TRBJ2-1, with 7 bases that match TRBD2. The CDR3 is made up of 14 amino acids. J was trimmed by 8 bases and V by 4 bases; bases with no gene match: 9. Per the germline V gene, CDR1 is SGDLS and CDR2 is YYNGEE. CDR3 coding DNA: TGTGCCAGCAGCATGTCTAGCGGATTGGATGAGCAGTTCTTC. Its protein is CASSMSSGLDEQFF. Supplemented by reference TRBV9 and TRBJ2-1, the full variable domain reads DSGVTQTPKHLITATGQRVTLRCSPRSGDLSVYWYQQSLDQGLQFLIQYYNGEERAKGNILERFSAQQFPDLHSELNLSSLELGDSALYFCASSMSSGLDEQFFGPGTRLTVL.

Turning to this clone: Other nucleotide sequences in the sample specify the same CDR3. The chain recombines TRBV7-9 with TRBJ2-3; TRBD1 matches 9 bases. This CDR3 has 16 residues. Germline V CDR1 and CDR2: SEHNR, FQNEAQ (reference sequence). Unmatched junction bases numbered 9, after V lost 3 bases and J lost 5 bases. The CDR3 is CASSLGQGQGLDTQYF. In nucleotides, the CDR3 is TGTGCCAGCAGCTTGGGACAGGGACAGGGCTTAGATACGCAGTATTTT.

The chain carries TRBV6-5 and TRBJ1-5; 9 bases match TRBD1. After removal of 4 bases from V and 6 bases from J, the junction contained 10 bases not matched to a gene. The CDR3 contains 16 residues. CDR1 MNHEY and CDR2 SVGAGI come from the germline V gene. CDR3: CASSSLQGAAGQPQHF. CDR3 sequence (DNA): TGTGCCAGCAGTTCGCTACAGGGGGCGGCGGGTCAGCCCCAGCATTTT.

The V and J genes are TRBV6-4 and TRBJ2-3, with D uncertain. The germline V and J ends were trimmed by 6 bases and 3 bases, with 10 bases remaining between them. Germline assignment: CDR1 MRHNA and CDR2 SNTAGT. The CDR3 runs to 13 residues. Written as DNA, the CDR3 is TGTGCCAGCAGCCCCGAGTTAACAGATACGCAGTATTTT. Its translation: CASSPELTDTQYF.

This clone was counted once. The chain links TRBV2 to TRBJ1-4, with TRBD1 identical over 7 bases. Trimming at V came to 6 bases and at J to 8 bases, leaving 6 bases not matched to a gene. The germline gives CDR1 SNHLY, CDR2 FYNNEI. There are 13 residues in the CDR3. The CDR3 nucleotides read TGTGCCAGCAGAAGCACAGGGGTCGAAAAACTGTTTTTT. Encoded protein: CASRSTGVEKLFF.

The chain has TRBV11-3 and TRBJ1-1, with D uncertain. With 2 bases removed from V and 1 base from J, the gap between germline ends came to 5 bases. Per germline, CDR1 SGHNT and CDR2 YENEEA. The CDR3 contains 13 residues. The DNA of the CDR3 is TGTGCCAGCAGCTTAACGGGGAACACTGAAGCTTTCTTT. It specifies CASSLTGNTEAFF.

The chain couples TRBV6-1 to TRBJ2-3, with TRBD2 matching over 10 bases. The V and J ends lost 8 bases and 0 bases, in that order; junction bases with no gene match: 5. The CDR3 extends over 15 amino acids. Looked up from germline, CDR1 is MNHNS and CDR2 is SASEGT. CDR3 sequence (DNA): TGTGCCAGCGGGGAGCGGGGGGGAAGCACAGATACGCAGTATTTT. Translating it yields CASGERGGSTDTQYF.

As regards this clone: A read error may produce the germline difference seen at one junction end. The chain is built from TRBV7-9 and TRBJ2-3, with a weak D call TRBD2 (6 bases). The CDR3 has 19 amino acids. Germline lookup yields CDR1 SEHNR and CDR2 FQNEAQ (reference sequence). In nucleotides, the CDR3 is TGTTCCAGCAGCGATTTAGTAGCTTTCGGAGGGCGTAGCACAGATACGCAGTATTTT. Translation: CSSSDLVAFGGRSTDTQYF.

This chain connects TRBV2 to TRBJ2-3; 8 bases map to TRBD1. The length of the CDR3 is 15 residues. V dropped 6 bases and J dropped 1; count of bases not matched to a gene: 6. The germline CDR1 and CDR2 sequences are SNHLY and FYNNEI. The CDR3 sequence: CASSLQGGGTDTQYF. The DNA for the CDR3 is TGTGCCAGCAGCCTACAGGGGGGAGGCACAGATACGCAGTATTTT.

The chain joins TRBV18 to TRBJ2-3; 7 bases fit TRBD1. This CDR3 spans 16 amino acids. The V gene end was trimmed by 3 bases and the J gene end by 3 bases; junction bases not matched to a gene: 9. In germline, CDR1 is KGHSH, CDR2 LQKENI. DNA of the CDR3: TGTGCCAGCTCACCTACAGGGGTCCCTTCGACAGATACGCAGTATTTT. This translates into CASSPTGVPSTDTQYF.

V is TRBV7-2 and J is TRBJ1-3; tentatively, D is TRBD1 (5 bases). Germline CDR1 reads SGHTA; CDR2 reads FQGNSA. The CDR3 runs to 15 residues. V shed 7 bases and J shed 0 bases, with 13 bases lying between them. The CDR3 loop reads CASTQGDSSGNTIYF. Here the CDR3 DNA reads TGTGCCAGCACCCAGGGCGATAGCTCTGGAAACACCATATATTTT. Filled out from reference TRBV7-2 and TRBJ1-3, the complete variable domain reads GAGVSQSPSNKVTEKGKDVELRCDPISGHTALYWYRQSLGQGLEFLIYFQGNSAPDKSGLPSDRFSAERTGGSVSTLTIQRTQQEDSAVYLCASTQGDSSGNTIYFGEGSWLTVV.

This chain uses TRBV18 with TRBJ1-1; unclear D gene. V dropped 1 base and J dropped 1 base, with 7 bases sitting between them. The V gene's germline CDR1 is KGHSH and CDR2 LQKENI. The length of the CDR3 is 14 residues. The CDR3 region is CASSPQHGNTEAFF. In nucleotides, the CDR3 is TGTGCCAGCTCACCACAGCACGGGAACACTGAAGCTTTCTTT.

Only a few counts were recorded for this clone. The V and J genes are TRBV27 and TRBJ2-3; 9 bases are a match to TRBD2. Trimming removed 3 bases from V and 1 base from J; junction bases left unmatched: 11. This CDR3 is built from 18 residues. Germline V gene sequence: CDR1 MNHEY, CDR2 SMNVEV (reference sequence). As DNA, the CDR3 is TGTGCCAGCAGTTTTGACGGCGGGAGGGCCGTTGGCACAGATACGCAGTATTTT. Translated, it gives CASSFDGGRAVGTDTQYF.

The V call is TRBV30, the J call TRBJ2-1, with 10 bases identical to TRBD2. This CDR3 contains 15 residues. CDR1 GTSNPN and CDR2 SVGIG come from the germline V gene (reference sequence). Unmatched junction bases numbered 4, after V lost 2 bases and J lost 3 bases. CDR3 DNA sequence: TGTGCCTGGAGTACTAGCGGGGCTTTCTACAATGAGCAGTTCTTC. This codes for CAWSTSGAFYNEQFF.

The V call is TRBV9, the J call TRBJ2-2; D unclear. The V gene's germline CDR1 is SGDLS and CDR2 YYNGEE. V was shortened by 2 bases and J by 0 bases, with 5 bases between the two germline ends. This CDR3 comprises 14 residues. The CDR3 DNA is TGTGCCAGCAGCGTGCCGGCGAACACCGGGGAGCTGTTTTTT. It encodes CASSVPANTGELFF.

The chain couples TRBV6-6 to TRBJ1-4; 8 bases are shared with TRBD1. Looked up from germline, CDR1 is MNHNY and CDR2 is SVGAGI (reference sequence). There are 15 residues in the CDR3. The junction had 9 bases not matched to a gene; V was cut back by 6 bases and J by 6 bases. The CDR3 bases are TGTGCCAGCAGCCAACAGACAGGGGAATATGAAAAACTGTTTTTT. Residues: CASSQQTGEYEKLFF.

J is TRBJ1-1 and V is TRBV29-1; no firm D call. CDR3 length: 13 residues. Germline V lookup: CDR1 SQVTM, CDR2 ANQGSEA. Trimming took 7 bases from V and 2 from J, leaving 14 bases between them. The CDR3 spells CSDLGLGNTEAFF. The DNA for the CDR3 is TGCAGCGACTTGGGCCTCGGAAACACTGAAGCTTTCTTT.

The chain has TRBV6-5 and TRBJ1-5; TRBD1 might be the D (6 bases). V lost 7 bases, J lost 1 base, and 14 bases lay in between. The germline V gene has CDR1 MNHEY and CDR2 SVGAGI. The CDR3 covers 15 residues. The CDR3 nucleotides read TGTGCCAGCACCCCTTTTGGGGGCAGCAATCAGCCCCAGCATTTT. Its protein product is CASTPFGGSNQPQHF.

The V gene is TRBV7-9, the J gene TRBJ2-2; D is perhaps TRBD1 (5 bases). The CDR3 loop spans 15 amino acids. Germline assignment: CDR1 SEHNR and CDR2 FQNEAQ (reference sequence). V was clipped by 1 base and J by 5 bases, with 11 bases between them. The CDR3 bases are TGTGCCAGCAGCTTAGGGGGCAGTGCGACCGGGGAGCTGTTTTTT. It codes for CASSLGGSATGELFF.

The chain combines TRBV7-9 with TRBJ1-1; tentative D call: TRBD1 (5 bases). The length of the CDR3 is 15 residues. V gave up 2 bases and J gave up 7 bases, with 17 bases separating them. CDR1 and CDR2 (germline): SEHNR, FQNEAQ (reference sequence). Here the CDR3 DNA reads TGTGCCAGCAGCTTATTGGGCGGGGCAGGTCTTGAAGCTTTCTTT. Amino acid sequence: CASSLLGGAGLEAFF.

The V and J genes are TRBV19 and TRBJ2-1, with 10 bases identical to TRBD2. CDR3 length: 15 amino acids. The V gene end was trimmed by 5 bases and the J gene end by 6 bases; junction bases not matched to a gene: 7. From germline, CDR1 is LNHDA and CDR2 SQIVND (reference sequence). The CDR3 protein is CASSPGLAEGNEQFF. CDR3 bases: TGTGCCAGTAGTCCCGGACTAGCGGAGGGCAATGAGCAGTTCTTC. Full variable domain (outside the CDR3, taken from reference TRBV19 and TRBJ2-1): DGGITQSPKYLFRKEGQNVTLSCEQNLNHDAMYWYRQDPGQGLRLIYYSQIVNDFQKGDIAEGYSVSREKKESFPLTVTSAQKNPTAFYLCASSPGLAEGNEQFFGPGTRLTVL.

This clone was observed a handful of times. This chain links TRBV5-6 with TRBJ2-7, with a possible D match to TRBD2 (7 bases). The CDR3 contains 15 residues. Germline values: CDR1 SGHDT, CDR2 YYEEEE. Trimming took off 0 bases at V and 3 bases at J, with 13 bases between the two ends. CDR3 region: CASSLEQGLFYEQYF. CDR3 in DNA: TGTGCCAGCAGCTTGGAACAGGGACTATTCTACGAGCAGTACTTC.

The chain uses TRBV7-9 and TRBJ2-7; a weak D match, TRBD2 (6 bases). V lost 5 bases and J 4 bases, leaving 24 bases between the germline ends. Germline CDR1 reads SEHNR; CDR2 reads FQNEAQ (reference sequence). The CDR3 consists of 17 residues. CDR3 nucleotides: TGTGCCAGCAGCACGTCTCCAAGTCCGGGACTGCGATACGAGCAGTACTTC. Protein: CASSTSPSPGLRYEQYF. Supplemented by reference TRBV7-9 and TRBJ2-7, the full variable domain reads DTGVSQNPRHKITKRGQNVTFRCDPISEHNRLYWYRQTLGQGPEFLTYFQNEAQLEKSRLLSDRFSAERPKGSFSTLEIQRTEQGDSAMYLCASSTSPSPGLRYEQYFGPGTRLTVT.

The chain carries TRBV18 and TRBJ1-1; 7 bases are shared with TRBD1. V was pared by 1 base and J by 2 bases, with 4 bases of the junction left unmatched. The CDR3 extends over 15 amino acids. CDR1 is KGHSH, CDR2 LQKENI, per germline. In nucleotides, the CDR3 is TGTGCCAGCTCACCACAGACAGGGTTAAACACTGAAGCTTTCTTT. This encodes CASSPQTGLNTEAFF.

The chain couples TRBV18 to TRBJ2-1; D gene uncertain. CDR1 KGHSH and CDR2 LQKENI come from the germline V gene. V was trimmed by 4 bases and J by 8 bases, leaving 9 bases between them. The length of the CDR3 is 12 residues. CDR3 bases: TGTGCCAGCTCACACAGTATCGATGAGCAGTTCTTC. Amino acid sequence: CASSHSIDEQFF.

The chain combines TRBV5-1 with TRBJ1-1, with D uncertain. Between the trimmed V and J ends, which lost 4 bases and 1 base, there was a span of 11 bases. CDR1 and CDR2 from the germline V gene are SGHRS and YFSETQ. The CDR3 has 14 amino acids. CDR3 bases: TGCGCCAGCAGCGTGCCCCAAGCGAACACTGAAGCTTTCTTT. Its protein is CASSVPQANTEAFF.

This chain links TRBV29-1 with TRBJ2-2, with 7 nucleotides matching TRBD1. The ends lost 4 bases at V and 1 base at J; junction bases unmatched: 6. Germline CDR1 reads SQVTM; CDR2 reads ANQGSEA. CDR3 length: 15 residues. The CDR3 loop is CSVAAGDRNTGELFF. CDR3 nucleotide sequence: TGCAGCGTTGCGGCAGGGGACAGGAACACCGGGGAGCTGTTTTTT.

The V and J genes are TRBV6-1 and TRBJ2-7; possible D gene TRBD2, 5 bases. Looked up from germline, CDR1 is MNHNS and CDR2 is SASEGT. The germline V and J ends were trimmed by 6 bases and 2 bases, with 14 bases remaining between them. The CDR3 is made up of 14 amino acids. CDR3 DNA sequence: TGTGCCAGCAGCCAACTAGGACCCACCTACGAGCAGTACTTC. Its protein product is CASSQLGPTYEQYF.

This chain uses TRBV6-4 with TRBJ2-1, with 9 positions matching TRBD1. Looked up from germline, CDR1 is MRHNA and CDR2 is SNTAGT. The CDR3 length is 15 residues. The J segment lost 8 bases and the V segment lost 4 bases, leaving 9 bases of the junction unmatched. The CDR3 protein is CASSARQGGMYEQFF. CDR3 DNA: TGTGCCAGCAGTGCCCGACAGGGGGGGATGTATGAGCAGTTCTTC.

The chain is built from TRBV30 and TRBJ1-5; D ambiguous. The CDR3 has 13 residues. The V end was cut by 2 bases, the J end by 0 bases, with 5 bases between. CDR1 GTSNPN and CDR2 SVGIG come from the germline V gene (reference sequence). CDR3 nucleotides: TGTGCCTGGAGTCGTCCTAGCAATCAGCCCCAGCATTTT. This codes for CAWSRPSNQPQHF.

This chain connects TRBV5-1 to TRBJ2-7, with 8 bases identical to TRBD1. Germline lookup yields CDR1 SGHRS and CDR2 YFSETQ. This CDR3 comprises 13 residues. V was clipped by 4 bases and J by 6 bases; unmatched bases: 6. Here the CDR3 reads CASSTGTGTEQYF. For the CDR3, the DNA is TGCGCCAGCAGCACCGGGACAGGTACCGAGCAGTACTTC.

This chain's CDR3 is CASAGAHGYTF. DNA of the CDR3: TGTGCCAGCGCGGGGGCGCATGGCTACACCTTC. The chain couples TRBV6-5 to TRBJ1-2; TRBD1 might be the D (6 bases). V was clipped by 8 bases and J by 6 bases, with 10 bases between them. The CDR3 loop spans 11 amino acids. The germline CDR1 and CDR2 sequences are MNHEY and SVGAGI.